This TCR beta chain was captured in a study of T cells expressing NK-cell markers. The CDR3 totals 15 residues. Looked up from germline, CDR1 is LNHDA and CDR2 is SQIVND (reference sequence). For each CDR3 protein, TCRdb gives one entry from its re-call of the 5' RACE reads, without DNA. In total, the table holds about half a million distinct CDR3 sequences. The chain carries TRBV19 and TRBJ2-2; lacking DNA, the TRBD1 call made by TCRdb goes unchecked. This receptor was obtained from a woman aged 45 to 65 in good health. The sample consisted of blood T cells: a sorted CD56 or NKG2C T cell subset, CD4+ or CD8+ T cells, or bulk PBMC T cells (not recorded which). CDR3 protein: CASRRSQGNTVELFF.